A selection of T cell receptor beta chains follows, all from one sample in a study of T cell responses to AZD1222 COVID-19 vaccine. Produced via immunoSEQ multiplex PCR; TCRdb's table is partial and in-frame only. This sample has 70,000 to 90,000 clones, with 70% to 80% found just once. Sequenced here: peripheral blood, sampled on day 0 of AZD1222 vaccination. These receptors originate from an adult in good health. Both conserved end residues are trimmed from each CDR3. The D gene is left open where the match is weak. Size tells how often a clone was seen (once, few, many) or the class of an expanded clone, and some rows leave it out.

J gene,D gene,clone size,V gene,CDR3 protein
TRBJ1-3,-,few,TRBV11-2,ASSLGSYGNTIY
TRBJ2-5,TRBD2,-,TRBV11-2,ASSQGLAGGTQETQY
TRBJ1-2,-,-,TRBV28,ATADSSAYGYT
TRBJ2-1,-,-,TRBV2,ASSVSGGFLRHEQF
TRBJ2-1,TRBD2,once,TRBV11-2,ASSLVSGAYNEQF
TRBJ2-1,-,-,TRBV7-2,ASRSIPGPISYNEQF
TRBJ1-5,-,few,TRBV7-2,ASSSTPNQPQH
TRBJ1-1,TRBD1,-,TRBV18,ASSRGQAGGRTEAF
TRBJ2-1,TRBD2,few,TRBV9,ASSRTSGSYNEQF
TRBJ1-6,-,-,TRBV5-1,ASSLGHLLRDYNSPLH
TRBJ2-3,TRBD2,-,TRBV5-8,ASSLGLAHPLGTDTQY
TRBJ1-5,-,-,TRBV19,ASSIGLNSNQPQH
TRBJ1-6,-,-,TRBV5-1,ASSLTGGNSPLH
TRBJ2-7,-,-,TRBV7-2,ASSTQEDSHEQY
TRBJ2-1,-,-,TRBV29-1,SADGYNEQF
TRBJ1-3,TRBD1,-,TRBV9,ASSIQGVGNTIY
TRBJ1-2,-,-,TRBV12-3/TRBV12-4,ASSLGRVGYT
TRBJ2-5,-,-,TRBV18,ASSKGRETQY
TRBJ2-2,-,-,TRBV6-1,ASSEGEGPGELF
TRBJ2-5,-,-,TRBV29-1,SVVTAGGMTQY
TRBJ2-1,TRBD1,-,TRBV10-3,AISAGQGALYNEQF
TRBJ2-5,-,-,TRBV24-1,ATSDTPQETQY
TRBJ2-3,-,-,TRBV20-1,SAISTDTQY
TRBJ2-7,-,-,TRBV2,ASTLEFRGNEQY
TRBJ2-1,-,-,TRBV2,ASSEQGPRDNEQF
TRBJ2-7,TRBD2,many,TRBV27,ASSLSVSGRALEQY
TRBJ1-2,-,many,TRBV19,ASTLDSYRGYT
TRBJ2-1,-,-,TRBV30,AWSGGLLAQF
TRBJ2-7,TRBD2,few,TRBV19,ASSNQREGHYEQY
TRBJ1-3,TRBD1,-,TRBV19,ASSPRQGPRNSGNTIY
TRBJ1-6,-,once,TRBV6-5,ASSPLTGGHSPLH
TRBJ2-3,-,-,TRBV10-1,ASSEGLGGGPADTQY
TRBJ2-7,-,-,TRBV18,ASSPSDSPYEQY
TRBJ2-3,-,-,TRBV6-6,ASSYGLSGDTQY
TRBJ2-1,-,-,TRBV5-1,ASSPAAGASYNEQF
TRBJ2-2,-,once,TRBV27,ASSVRYTGELF